Reported below is one T cell receptor (beta chain). The sample is drawn from a study of T cells after yellow fever vaccination. MiXCR was run by TCRdb on the 5' RACE reads, yielding one entry per CDR3 protein. The sample lists a few hundred thousand distinct CDR3 sequences, more than 6.5% seen once, with about 0.95% in the top ten. Germline assignment: CDR1 MNHEY and CDR2 SMNVEV (reference sequence). CDR3 size: 14 residues. Between the trimmed V and J ends, which lost 8 bases and 5 bases, there was a span of 13 bases. The receptor was isolated from a man aged 30-40 years who received the YFV17D yellow fever vaccine. J is TRBJ1-6 and V is TRBV27, with D uncertain. This material consisted of CD4+ T cells sorted from PBMCs, taken on the day of the yellow fever booster vaccination. The CDR3 DNA is TGTGCCAGCGGATTCAGCCCCCATAATTCACCCCTCCACTTT. This encodes CASGFSPHNSPLHF.